These 20 T cell receptor beta chains originate from one sample sequenced in a study of chemoradiotherapy in HPV16-positive cancers. Only in-frame clones appear in the TCRdb table, and some are missing; sequencing was by immunoSEQ multiplex PCR. Of 8,200 or so clones listed, about 88% were seen once; the top ten hold roughly 3.7%. The sequences come from tumor tissue, collected from a patient who underwent chemoradiotherapy. The receptors here all came from a human donor with HPV-associated anogenital cancer.

This chain uses TRBV2 with TRBJ2-5; the D gene is possibly TRBD1 (6 bases). This CDR3 region has 15 residues. Trimming pared 1 base from V and 4 bases from J, leaving 13 bases between. Germline values: CDR1 SNHLY, CDR2 FYNNEI. As DNA, the CDR3 is TGTGCCAGCAGTGAAGTCAGGGGTATGGGAGAGACCCAGTACTTC. Its protein is CASSEVRGMGETQYF.

The chain recombines TRBV2 with TRBJ1-5; TRBD1 agrees at 7 bases. The germline gives CDR1 SNHLY, CDR2 FYNNEI. V lost 6 bases and J lost 5; bases outside the gene matches: 13. The CDR3 has 16 residues. Written as DNA, the CDR3 is TGTGCCAGCAGGGCGAGACAGGGAAGGAAGGATCAGCCCCAGCATTTT. This codes for CASRARQGRKDQPQHF.

The rearrangement joins TRBV5-1 to TRBJ2-3; 12 nucleotides match TRBD2. The CDR3 length is 18 residues. V was pared by 3 bases and J by 2 bases, with 10 bases of the junction left unmatched. Germline V lookup: CDR1 SGHRS, CDR2 YFSETQ. The CDR3 DNA reads as TGCGCCAGCAGCTGGGGGAGACTAGCGGGGGAGACCACAGATACGCAGTATTTT. Its translation: CASSWGRLAGETTDTQYF. Complete variable domain (other parts from reference TRBV5-1 and TRBJ2-3): KAGVTQTPRYLIKTRGQQVTLSCSPISGHRSVSWYQQTPGQGLQFLFEYFSETQRNKGNFPGRFSGRQFSNSRSEMNVSTLELGDSALYLCASSWGRLAGETTDTQYFGPGTRLTVL.

Concerning this clone: Other nucleotide sequences from this sample produce the same CDR3. The chain carries TRBV11-3 and TRBJ2-1; D uncertain. This CDR3 region has 14 residues. V lost 3 bases and J 4 bases, leaving 10 bases between the germline ends. Germline V gene sequence: CDR1 SGHNT, CDR2 YENEEA. In DNA form, the CDR3 reads TGTGCCAGCAGCTTCGGCGGCTCATACAATGAGCAGTTCTTC. It specifies CASSFGGSYNEQFF.

The gene calls are TRBV4-1 and TRBJ2-7; 8 bases are a match to TRBD2. V shed 0 bases and J 1 base; nucleotides not matched to a gene: 8. The CDR3 loop spans 17 amino acids. From germline, CDR1 is MGHRA and CDR2 YSYEKL. In DNA, the CDR3 is TGCGCCAGCAGCCAAGATATGAATAGCGGGGTTTCCTACGAGCAGTACTTC. Its translation: CASSQDMNSGVSYEQYF.

This chain uses TRBV6-1 with TRBJ2-7; D is unresolved. Trimming took off 2 bases at V and 3 bases at J, with 8 bases between the two ends. Germline CDR1 MNHNS, CDR2 SASEGT. The CDR3 runs 13 residues. The CDR3 is CASSESHGYEQYV. CDR3 DNA: TGTGCCAGCAGTGAATCTCACGGCTACGAGCAGTACGTC.

This clone was observed a single time. V gene TRBV2 combines with J gene TRBJ1-1, with 10 nucleotides matching TRBD1. This CDR3 has 13 amino acids. The J segment lost 4 bases and the V segment lost 4 bases, leaving 0 bases of the junction unmatched. From germline, CDR1 is SNHLY and CDR2 FYNNEI. CDR3 protein: CASSGTGGTEAFF. CDR3 in DNA: TGTGCCAGCAGTGGGACAGGGGGCACTGAAGCTTTCTTT. Full variable domain (rest looked up from reference TRBV2 and TRBJ1-1): EPEVTQTPSHQVTQMGQEVILRCVPISNHLYFYWYRQILGQKVEFLVSFYNNEISEKSEIFDDQFSVERPDGSNFTLKIRSTKLEDSAMYFCASSGTGGTEAFFGQGTRLTVV.

The rearrangement uses TRBV6-5 and TRBJ2-1; D remains ambiguous. There are 16 residues in the CDR3. V lost 2 bases and J 0 bases, leaving 11 bases between the germline ends. Germline assignment: CDR1 MNHEY and CDR2 SVGAGI. CDR3 amino acids: CASSYRGGFSYNEQFF. The CDR3 DNA is TGTGCCAGCAGTTACCGAGGCGGCTTCTCCTACAATGAGCAGTTCTTC.

The CDR3, as DNA: TGCGCCAGCAGCTTGGGGACAGCCGGGATGAATGAAGCTTTCTTT. Protein product: CASSLGTAGMNEAFF. The chain joins TRBV5-1 to TRBJ1-1, with D perhaps TRBD1 (6 bases). Germline values: CDR1 SGHRS, CDR2 YFSETQ. This CDR3 comprises 15 residues. The ends were cut back, 0 bases at V and 7 bases at J, with 16 bases in the middle.

This chain links TRBV7-6 with TRBJ1-4, with D maybe TRBD1 (5 bases). CDR3 length: 17 amino acids. V shed 5 bases and J shed 6 bases, with 22 bases lying between them. Germline V gives CDR1 SGHVS, CDR2 FNYEAQ. The CDR3 region is CASSRLFRGVGDEKLFF. CDR3 DNA: TGTGCCAGCAGCCGACTGTTCCGGGGGGTTGGGGATGAAAAACTGTTTTTT. Full variable domain (outside the CDR3, taken from reference TRBV7-6 and TRBJ1-4): GAGVSQSPRYKVTKRGQDVALRCDPISGHVSLYWYRQALGQGPEFLTYFNYEAQQDKSGLPNDRFSAERPEGSISTLTIQRTEQRDSAMYRCASSRLFRGVGDEKLFFGSGTQLSVL.

The J gene is TRBJ2-1, the V gene TRBV5-4; TRBD2 agrees at 10 bases. The CDR3 totals 12 residues. CDR1 is SGHNT, CDR2 YYREEE, per germline (reference sequence). J lost 15 bases, V lost 1 base, and 4 bases had no gene match. In DNA, the CDR3 is TGTGCCAGCAGCTTGACTAGCGGGAAACCGTTCTTC. This translates into CASSLTSGKPFF.

The V call is TRBV9, the J call TRBJ1-4; D not certain. Germline-derived CDR1 and CDR2 are SGDLS and YYNGEE. V lost 4 bases to trimming and J lost 8 bases, with 9 bases between them. The CDR3 covers 12 residues. As DNA, the CDR3 is TGTGCCAGCAGCCCTAGCGAAGAAAAACTGTTTTTT. Its protein is CASSPSEEKLFF.

The chain recombines TRBV5-4 with TRBJ1-1; D is unresolved. The CDR3 runs 13 residues. Per germline, CDR1 SGHNT and CDR2 YYREEE (reference sequence). Trimming removed 6 bases from V and 1 base from J, with 10 bases in between. The CDR3 is CASTNDENTEAFF. The DNA for the CDR3 is TGTGCCAGCACCAACGACGAGAACACTGAAGCTTTCTTT.

The V gene is TRBV6-6, the J gene TRBJ1-5; possible D gene TRBD1, 6 bases. The CDR3 spans 15 residues. The germline V and J ends were trimmed by 7 bases and 5 bases, with 18 bases remaining between them. The germline V gene has CDR1 MNHNY and CDR2 SVGAGI (reference sequence). The DNA for the CDR3 is TGTGCCAGCAACCTGGACAGTTATACCGATCAGCCCCAGCATTTT. This translates into CASNLDSYTDQPQHF.

In this sample, this clone turned up once. This sequence joins TRBV19 and TRBJ1-5; D remains ambiguous. Between the trimmed V and J ends, which lost 4 bases and 6 bases, there was a span of 19 bases. The CDR3 contains 16 residues. Germline V gene sequence: CDR1 LNHDA, CDR2 SQIVND (reference sequence). The chain's CDR3 is CASSTLGGSRVQPQHF. CDR3 nucleotides: TGTGCCAGTAGTACCTTAGGAGGCAGTCGAGTTCAGCCCCAGCATTTT.

The chain has TRBV7-9 and TRBJ1-4; D gene ambiguous. Trimming took off 2 bases at V and 8 bases at J, with 9 bases between the two ends. The CDR3 has 13 amino acids. Germline V lookup: CDR1 SEHNR, CDR2 FQNEAQ (reference sequence). CDR3 amino acids: CASSLLGNEKLFF. The CDR3 DNA reads TGTGCCAGCAGCTTACTCGGAAACGAAAAACTGTTTTTT. Full variable domain (remainder filled in from reference TRBV7-9 and TRBJ1-4): DTGVSQNPRHKITKRGQNVTFRCDPISEHNRLYWYRQTLGQGPEFLTYFQNEAQLEKSRLLSDRFSAERPKGSFSTLEIQRTEQGDSAMYLCASSLLGNEKLFFGSGTQLSVL.

The V gene is TRBV19, the J gene TRBJ1-2; TRBD1 might be the D (6 bases). The CDR3 is 10 amino acids. Trimming pared 11 bases from V and 3 bases from J, leaving 7 bases between. Germline V lookup: CDR1 LNHDA, CDR2 SQIVND (reference sequence). CDR3 residues: CARTDYGYTF. The CDR3 nucleotides read TGTGCCCGGACAGACTATGGCTACACCTTC.

The chain joins TRBV2 to TRBJ2-3, with D tentatively TRBD1 (6 bases). V dropped 6 bases and J dropped 4 bases, with 14 bases sitting between them. Germline CDR1 reads SNHLY; CDR2 reads FYNNEI. The CDR3 runs 14 residues. The CDR3 DNA sequence: TGTGCCAGCAGATACAACGAGGGGGCAGATACGCAGTATTTT. Translation: CASRYNEGADTQYF.

This chain joins TRBV7-9 and TRBJ2-3; tentatively, D is TRBD1 or TRBD2 (6 bases each). The CDR3 is 16 residues long. Germline V CDR1 and CDR2: SEHNR, FQNEAQ (reference sequence). V was trimmed by 1 base and J by 3 bases, leaving 14 bases between them. The CDR3 DNA reads TGTGCCAGCAGCTTAGGGTCTCAGGGGAGGACAGATACGCAGTATTTT. Translating gives CASSLGSQGRTDTQYF.

The V call is TRBV28, the J call TRBJ2-1; TRBD1 is a possible D gene (6 bases). V dropped 6 bases and J dropped 12 bases, with 18 bases sitting between them. Germline V gives CDR1 MDHEN, CDR2 SYDVKM. The CDR3 length is 13 residues. The DNA for the CDR3 is TGTGCCAGCAGGTCCACAGGGTCGGTTCTGCAGTTCTTC. Its translation is CASRSTGSVLQFF. The whole variable domain, remainder taken from reference TRBV28 and TRBJ2-1, is DVKVTQSSRYLVKRTGEKVFLECVQDMDHENMFWYRQDPGLGLRLIYFSYDVKMKEKGDIPEGYSVSREKKERFSLILESASTNQTSMYLCASRSTGSVLQFFGPGTRLTVL.